This passage covers 19 T cell receptor beta chains from one sample sequenced in a study of blood T cells in healthy people across ages. A sample-barcoded 5' primer and a J-beta primer mix were used in a second PCR of roughly 7 to 12 cycles. One entry per CDR3 protein, called by TCRdb with MiXCR from the 5' RACE reads. Of about 1.1 million distinct CDR3 sequences detected, around two fifths appear once; the ten largest clones hold about an eighth. Material for sequencing was blood. All receptors come from a man between 18 and 29 years old in good health.

This clonotype has only a few counts. The chain combines TRBV4-3 with TRBJ2-7; tentative D call: TRBD2 (5 bases). CDR3 length: 13 amino acids. Germline V gene lookup returns CDR1 LGHNA and CDR2 YSLEER. V lost 4 bases and J 3 bases, leaving 10 bases between the germline ends. CDR3 amino acids: CASSRTRDYEQYF. The CDR3 region has the DNA TGCGCCAGCAGCCGAACCCGGGACTACGAGCAGTACTTC.

The CDR3: CASSLGVKPQHF. Here the CDR3 DNA reads TGTGCCAGCAGTTTAGGCGTAAAGCCCCAGCATTTT. The chain is built from TRBV28 and TRBJ1-5; no clear D gene. This CDR3 has 12 amino acids. CDR1 MDHEN and CDR2 SYDVKM come from the germline V gene. Trimming stripped 2 bases from V and 8 bases from J, with 7 bases between.

The V and J genes are TRBV4-2 and TRBJ1-1; D is uncertain. Trimming pared 0 bases from V and 3 bases from J, leaving 14 bases between. Germline V CDR1 and CDR2: LGHNA, YNFKEQ. The CDR3 length is 16 residues. The CDR3 DNA reads as TGTGCCAGCAGCCAAGAGAACGGGGTACGAGACACTGAAGCTTTCTTT. Encoded protein: CASSQENGVRDTEAFF.

J is TRBJ1-1 and V is TRBV6-5, with D unclear. The CDR3 is 14 residues long. Trimming stripped 2 bases from V and 1 base from J, with 8 bases between. CDR1 is MNHEY, CDR2 SVGAGI, per germline. The CDR3 reads CASSYADKNTEAFF. The CDR3 DNA follows: TGTGCCAGCAGTTACGCTGACAAGAACACTGAAGCTTTCTTT.

This clonotype was observed a few times. V is TRBV6-5 and J is TRBJ1-1, with 8 positions matching TRBD1. Germline V gene sequence: CDR1 MNHEY, CDR2 SVGAGI. Losses at the gene ends were 0 bases for V and 3 bases for J; bases not matched to a gene: 3. The CDR3 is made up of 15 amino acids. CDR3 nucleotide sequence: TGTGCCAGCAGTTACTCCGGACAGGGTTACACTGAAGCTTTCTTT. This encodes CASSYSGQGYTEAFF.

V and J are TRBV20-1 and TRBJ1-6; the D is unclear. The CDR3 loop spans 17 amino acids. Germline CDR1 DFQATT, CDR2 SNEGSKA (reference sequence). Trimming removed 0 bases at V and 3 bases at J, with 15 bases between. This CDR3 reads CSARDLPPGFYNSPLHF. The CDR3 DNA sequence: TGCAGTGCTAGAGACTTACCACCCGGATTCTATAATTCACCCCTCCACTTT.

In regard to this clonotype: This may be a read error, as it is one base from a much larger clone. This chain joins TRBV5-1 and TRBJ2-1; no firm D call. The CDR3 totals 15 residues. Germline CDR1 reads SGHRS; CDR2 reads YFSETQ. CDR3 in DNA: TGCGCCGGCAGCTTGGTGGCCGGAGTCTACAATGAGCAGTTCTTC. It yields the protein CAGSLVAGVYNEQFF.

This clonotype was seen just once. J is TRBJ2-1 and V is TRBV30, with D unresolved. The V gene's germline CDR1 is GTSNPN and CDR2 SVGIG (reference sequence). Trimming pared 0 bases from V and 11 bases from J, leaving 8 bases between. The CDR3 has 11 residues. Here the CDR3 reads CAWSVFGQQFF. CDR3 bases: TGTGCCTGGAGTGTATTCGGCCAGCAGTTCTTC.

Remarks on this clonotype: One end of the junction fails to match germline, which may point to a read error. This sequence joins TRBV20-1 and TRBJ2-3, with D tentatively TRBD1 or TRBD2 (5 bases each). The CDR3 runs to 14 residues. The germline V gene encodes CDR1 DFQATT and CDR2 SNEGSKA (reference sequence). The CDR3 protein is CGAPTWGSTDTQYF. CDR3 in DNA: TGCGGTGCTCCAACATGGGGGTCCACAGATACGCAGTATTTT.

The V gene is TRBV2, the J gene TRBJ2-1, with D perhaps matching TRBD1 (6 bases). Germline-derived CDR1 and CDR2 are SNHLY and FYNNEI. CDR3 size: 12 residues. Trimming took 8 bases from V and 3 from J, leaving 8 bases between them. CDR3 sequence reads: CASGQHYNEQFF. In DNA, the CDR3 is TGTGCCAGCGGACAGCACTACAATGAGCAGTTCTTC.

V gene TRBV5-6 combines with J gene TRBJ1-1; 11 nucleotides align to TRBD1. The CDR3 has 16 amino acids. V lost 5 bases and J lost 1; bases outside the gene matches: 7. CDR1 and CDR2 from the germline V gene are SGHDT and YYEEEE. The CDR3 loop reads CASSYGDRGWNTEAFF. In DNA, the CDR3 is TGTGCCAGCAGTTACGGGGACAGGGGGTGGAACACTGAAGCTTTCTTT.

The rearrangement links TRBV7-3 to TRBJ1-4; D is ambiguous. The V gene's germline CDR1 is SGHTA and CDR2 FQGTGA. CDR3 length: 13 residues. Trimming pared 6 bases from V and 5 bases from J, leaving 10 bases between. The CDR3 sequence is CASSLVGNEKLFF. CDR3 nucleotide sequence: TGTGCCAGCAGTTTGGTGGGAAATGAAAAACTGTTTTTT.

The chain links TRBV10-2 to TRBJ2-7; 7 bases align to TRBD2. Germline CDR1 and CDR2: WSHSY and SAAADI. CDR3 length: 16 residues. The ends lost 0 bases at V and 4 bases at J; junction bases unmatched: 9. Here the CDR3 reads CASSESSTSFRYEQYF. CDR3 in DNA: TGCGCCAGCAGTGAGTCGTCGACTAGCTTTCGTTACGAGCAGTACTTC.

This clonotype was observed at least ten times. The V and J genes are TRBV4-2 and TRBJ2-1, with D unresolved. Trimming stripped 4 bases from V and 6 bases from J, with 10 bases between. This CDR3 spans 13 amino acids. Looked up from germline, CDR1 is LGHNA and CDR2 is YNFKEQ. CDR3 nucleotide sequence: TGTGCCAGCAGCCCAGGCGACCTCAATGAGCAGTTCTTC. It is translated as CASSPGDLNEQFF.

The rearrangement joins TRBV7-2 to TRBJ1-1; tentative D call: TRBD1 (6 bases). V lost 4 bases and J lost 5, with 14 bases in between. CDR1 is SGHTA, CDR2 FQGNSA, per germline. The CDR3 sequence is 14 residues long. CDR3 region: CASSSQTGTTEAFF. The CDR3 DNA reads TGTGCCAGCAGCTCGCAGACAGGAACAACTGAAGCTTTCTTT.

This sequence joins TRBV7-8 and TRBJ2-3, with no clear D. This CDR3 has 15 residues. Trimming left V 2 bases short and J 3 bases short, with 12 bases between. Germline loops: CDR1 SGHVS, CDR2 FQNEAQ. CDR3 residues: CASSLLVHGTDTQYF. The DNA of the CDR3 is TGTGCCAGCAGCTTATTGGTCCATGGAACAGATACGCAGTATTTT.

This clonotype has just a few counts. Here the CDR3 reads CASSQPHGWTDYNQPQHF. The CDR3 DNA follows: TGTGCCAGCAGCCAACCCCATGGGTGGACAGACTACAATCAGCCCCAGCATTTT. The chain links TRBV3-1 to TRBJ1-5; D is perhaps TRBD1 (6 bases). The germline V gene has CDR1 LGHDT and CDR2 YNNKEL (reference sequence). CDR3 length: 18 residues. Trimming pared 2 bases from V and 3 bases from J, leaving 20 bases between.

The genes are TRBV18 and TRBJ1-6; 9 bases match TRBD1. With V trimmed by 3 bases and J by 7 bases, 4 bases remained unmatched. This CDR3 spans 15 amino acids. The germline V gene encodes CDR1 KGHSH and CDR2 LQKENI. CDR3 nucleotides: TGTGCCAGCTCACCTGGACAGGGGCGGAATTCACCCCTCCACTTT. Encoded protein: CASSPGQGRNSPLHF.

The CDR3 reads CASNTAQGPSNTEAFF. The CDR3 coding sequence is TGTGCCAGCAACACGGCTCAGGGGCCTTCAAACACTGAAGCTTTCTTT. The chain combines TRBV27 with TRBJ1-1; tentatively, D is TRBD1 (6 bases). V lost 7 bases, J lost 2 bases, and 20 bases lay in between. The germline gives CDR1 MNHEY, CDR2 SMNVEV (reference sequence). The CDR3 spans 16 residues.